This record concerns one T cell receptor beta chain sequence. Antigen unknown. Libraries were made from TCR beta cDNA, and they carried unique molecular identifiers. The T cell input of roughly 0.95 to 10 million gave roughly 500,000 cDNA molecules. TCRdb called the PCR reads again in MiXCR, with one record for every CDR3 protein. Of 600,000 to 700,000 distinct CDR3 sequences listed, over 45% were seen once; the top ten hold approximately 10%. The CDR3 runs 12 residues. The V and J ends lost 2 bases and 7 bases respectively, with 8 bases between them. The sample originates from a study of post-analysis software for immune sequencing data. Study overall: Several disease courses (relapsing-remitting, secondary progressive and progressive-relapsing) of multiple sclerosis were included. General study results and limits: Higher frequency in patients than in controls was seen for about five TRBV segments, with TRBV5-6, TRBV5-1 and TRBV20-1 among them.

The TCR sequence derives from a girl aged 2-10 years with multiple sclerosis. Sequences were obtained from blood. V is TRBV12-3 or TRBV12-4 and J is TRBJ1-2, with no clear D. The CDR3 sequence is CASSLRQAGYTF. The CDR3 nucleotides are TGTGCCAGCAGTTTACGGCAAGCTGGCTACACCTTC.